The 2 T cell receptor beta chains below all came from one sample that was sequenced in a study of identifying expanded T cells in peripheral blood. Sequencing used immunoSEQ multiplex PCR; TCRdb keeps in-frame clones, though not all of them. The sample consists of about 90,000 clones, 80% to 90% of them appearing once. The specimen sequenced was blood. These receptor sequences come from a person between 18 and 75 years old in good health.

The chain has TRBV9 and TRBJ1-5, with D hard to call. Germline CDR1 reads SGDLS; CDR2 reads YYNGEE. This CDR3 region has 13 residues. V was trimmed by 4 bases and J by 4 bases, leaving 9 bases between them. The CDR3 here is CASSSTPNQPQHF. In nucleotides, the CDR3 is TGTGCCAGCAGCTCGACACCTAATCAGCCCCAGCATTTT.

J is TRBJ1-1 and V is TRBV5-1; no clear D gene. This CDR3 comprises 17 residues. The V and J ends lost 0 bases and 2 bases respectively, with 17 bases between them. Germline V gene data show CDR1 as SGHRS and CDR2 as YFSETQ. CDR3 protein: CASSLGIVAGRNTEAFF. The CDR3 bases are TGCGCCAGCAGCTTGGGCATTGTGGCAGGTCGAAACACTGAAGCTTTCTTT.